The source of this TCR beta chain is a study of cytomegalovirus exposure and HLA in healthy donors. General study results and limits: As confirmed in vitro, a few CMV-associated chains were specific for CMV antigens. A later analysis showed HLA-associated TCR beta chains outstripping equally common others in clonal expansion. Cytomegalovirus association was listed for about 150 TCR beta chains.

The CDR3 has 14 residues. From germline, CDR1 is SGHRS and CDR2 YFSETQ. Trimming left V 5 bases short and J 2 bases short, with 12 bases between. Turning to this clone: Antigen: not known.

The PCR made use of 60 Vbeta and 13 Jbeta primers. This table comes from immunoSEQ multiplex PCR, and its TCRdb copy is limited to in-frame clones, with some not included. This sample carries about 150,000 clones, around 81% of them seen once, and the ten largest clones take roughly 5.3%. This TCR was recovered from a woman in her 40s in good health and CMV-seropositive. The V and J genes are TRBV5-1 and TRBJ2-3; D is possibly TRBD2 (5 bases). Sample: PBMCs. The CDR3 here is CASRGFGDTDTQYF. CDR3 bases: TGCGCCAGCAGGGGTTTCGGGGACACAGATACGCAGTATTTT. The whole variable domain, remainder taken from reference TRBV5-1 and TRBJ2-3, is KAGVTQTPRYLIKTRGQQVTLSCSPISGHRSVSWYQQTPGQGLQFLFEYFSETQRNKGNFPGRFSGRQFSNSRSEMNVSTLELGDSALYLCASRGFGDTDTQYFGPGTRLTVL.